This T cell receptor beta chain was found in a study of T-cell reconstitution after alpha-beta-depleted transplantation in children. General study points: Several hundred expanded graft clones reportedly supplied alpha-beta T cells about two months after transplant.

Germline CDR1 reads LNHNV; CDR2 reads YYDKDF (reference sequence). Trimming removed 2 bases from V and 5 bases from J, with 21 bases in between. CDR3 length: 17 residues. To note about this clonotype: Its antigen is not identified.

TCRbeta library preparation incorporated unique molecular identifiers. TCRdb analysed the PCR reads with MiXCR anew, one entry per CDR3 protein. This sample has approximately 44,000 distinct CDR3 sequences; under 6% occur once, and the top ten carry around 30%. The chain is built from TRBV15 and TRBJ2-5; D gene ambiguous. The material sequenced was PBMCs, mostly from graft donor cells, taken 60 days after TCRalphabeta/CD19-depleted stem cell transplant. This TCR was recovered from a female patient aged 2 to 10 who had a stem cell transplant for aplastic anemia, so the T cells may come from the graft donor. CDR3 in DNA: TGTGCCACCAGCAGAAGAATCACAGCCACATTGGGGGAGACCCAGTACTTC. It is translated as CATSRRITATLGETQYF.